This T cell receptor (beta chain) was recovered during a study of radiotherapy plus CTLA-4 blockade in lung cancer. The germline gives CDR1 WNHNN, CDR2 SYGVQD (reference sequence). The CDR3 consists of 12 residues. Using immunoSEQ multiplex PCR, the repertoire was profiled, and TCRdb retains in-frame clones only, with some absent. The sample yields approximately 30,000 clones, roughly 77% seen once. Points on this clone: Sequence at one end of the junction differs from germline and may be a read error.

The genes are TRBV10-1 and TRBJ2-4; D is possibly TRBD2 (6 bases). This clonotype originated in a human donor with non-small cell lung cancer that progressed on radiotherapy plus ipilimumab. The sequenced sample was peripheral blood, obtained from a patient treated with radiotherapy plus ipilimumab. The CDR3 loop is CASSESQGTLNF. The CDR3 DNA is TGCGCCAGCAGTGAGTCCCAAGGGACTTTAAACTTC.